This record covers a single TCR beta chain. As yet, its antigen is unknown. This sample is part of a study of beta chain features in type 1 diabetes. Overall study results and limits: TCRB CDR3s from Type 1 diabetes patients were moderately but significantly shorter in all four CD4+ subsets. Fewer insertions but more deletions were seen at VDJ junctions in type 1 diabetes patients.

The CDR3 runs to 16 residues. In germline, CDR1 is MNHEY, CDR2 SMNVEV (reference sequence). V lost 5 bases to trimming and J lost 0 bases, with 15 bases between them. Investigators reverse transcribed all isolated RNA, so they sequenced expressed TCRB transcripts. Clones were sequenced by immunoSEQ multiplex PCR, and TCRdb holds only the in-frame ones, with some missing. Here the sample spans roughly 240,000 clones, around 24% being singletons. Post-sort purity exceeded 95% for all sorted populations. The receptor comes from a woman between 25 and 40 years old with type 1 diabetes. The V call is TRBV27, the J call TRBJ2-3, with D unclear. The sequenced material came from naive CD4+ T cells from blood. CDR3 coding DNA: TGTGCCAGCAGTCCCCTGGGTTGGGCTAGCACAGATACGCAGTATTTT. As protein: CASSPLGWASTDTQYF.